Here is one TCR beta chain with its context. Deletions cut 4 bases from V and 1 base from J, with 9 bases between. The germline CDR1 and CDR2 sequences are SGHRS and YFSETQ. The CDR3 sequence is 13 residues long. This entry is derived from a study of blood T cell repertoires in COVID-19. Study details: Samples taken during acute and convalescent COVID-19 were collected in the United States, Italy and Spain. The cDNA or gDNA used as material had been derived from T cells, B-cell-depleted T cells, or PBMCs.

Authors' methods: Nucleated cell number was recorded as an estimate derived from reference gene primer amplification. Assay used: immunoSEQ multiplex PCR; TCRdb lists only in-frame clones, some missing. V, J and clone size are taken as reported in that table, and D and trimming were inferred from the DNA itself. Of 150,000 to 200,000 clones in the sample, roughly 85% were seen once. V and J are TRBV5-1 and TRBJ2-7; D might be TRBD2 (5 bases). Sample: peripheral blood. The source is a woman aged 70 to 79 with acute or convalescent COVID-19. CDR3 DNA: TGCGCCAGCAGCCCGGGATTTTCCTACGAGCAGTACTTC. Its protein product is CASSPGFSYEQYF.